The source of this TCR beta chain is a study of blood T cell repertoires in COVID-19. Sequencing was performed with immunoSEQ multiplex PCR; in TCRdb, only in-frame clones are kept and a portion is missing. This sample yields about 300,000 clones, of which 87% are seen a single time; less than 6% belongs to the top ten. Trimming cost V 8 bases and J 1 base; bases outside gene matches: 2. The CDR3 is 13 amino acids. The sample was PBMCs or T cells enriched from blood (not recorded which). This clonotype was sampled from a woman aged 25-40 years who had recovered from COVID-19. The chain has TRBV12-3 or TRBV12-4 and TRBJ2-3; 8 bases agree with TRBD1. The CDR3 nucleotides are TGTGCCAGCGCACAGGGGGGCACAGATACGCAGTATTTT. Encoded protein: CASAQGGTDTQYF.